This T cell receptor (beta chain) was captured in a study of T cells after yellow fever vaccination. TCRdb re-derived calls from the 5' RACE reads in MiXCR, one entry per CDR3 protein. Of some 120,000 distinct CDR3 sequences listed, 8% to 10% are singletons. The CDR3 is made up of 15 amino acids. The V gene end was trimmed by 6 bases and the J gene end by 7 bases; junction bases not matched to a gene: 8. Germline V gives CDR1 MDHEN, CDR2 SYDVKM. Note on this clonotype: Its antigen is unidentified.

Notes on the study in general: Abundant clonotypes from the bulk population could have been carried over as contaminants into FACS-sorted repertoires. Post-booster repertoires contained most primary-vaccination clones again (about 95% CD4, approximately 86% CD8).

This chain uses TRBV28 with TRBJ2-2; 10 nucleotides match TRBD1. The receptor comes from a man younger than 30 who received the YFV17D yellow fever vaccine. This specimen consisted of CD8+ T cells sorted from PBMCs, obtained on the day of the yellow fever booster vaccination. CDR3 bases: TGTGCCAGCAGATCGTACCGGGACAGGGGCGGGGAGCTGTTTTTT. This translates into CASRSYRDRGGELFF.